The 14 T cell receptor beta chains below were found in one sample sequenced in a study of blood T cell repertoires in COVID-19. Some clones are missing from TCRdb's copy, which holds only in-frame ones; the method was immunoSEQ multiplex PCR. This sample has about 180,000 clones; about 80% occur once, and the top ten carry around 7%. The sequencing input was peripheral blood. Source of these receptors: a man in his 70s with active or convalescent COVID-19.

In DNA form, the CDR3 reads TGTGCCAGCAGCATACTAGCGGGAGGGCCCCACGAGCAGTACTTC. It codes for CASSILAGGPHEQYF. The chain is built from TRBV9 and TRBJ2-7; 13 nucleotides agree with TRBD2. Germline V gene data show CDR1 as SGDLS and CDR2 as YYNGEE. Unmatched junction bases numbered 6, after V lost 4 bases and J lost 5 bases. This CDR3 is 15 amino acids long.

The J gene is TRBJ1-5, the V gene TRBV5-1, with a weak D call TRBD1 (6 bases). Germline V gene sequence: CDR1 SGHRS, CDR2 YFSETQ. The CDR3 totals 14 residues. Trimming stripped 4 bases from V and 5 bases from J, with 13 bases between. The CDR3 DNA sequence: TGCGCCAGCAGCCCTAAAGGGGGGGATCAGCCCCAGCATTTT. Translating it yields CASSPKGGDQPQHF.

The CDR3 is CASSQDSGGRTTLSYEQYF. The CDR3 DNA sequence: TGTGCCAGCAGCCAAGATAGCGGGGGCCGGACCACCCTCTCCTACGAGCAGTACTTC. This chain connects TRBV4-2 to TRBJ2-7, with 9 bases identical to TRBD2. V shed 0 bases and J 0 bases; nucleotides not matched to a gene: 12. This CDR3 spans 19 amino acids. CDR1 is LGHNA and CDR2 is YNFKEQ in the germline V gene.

The rearrangement joins TRBV5-1 to TRBJ2-1, with a tentative D call TRBD1 (5 bases). V lost 0 bases to trimming and J lost 7 bases, with 11 bases between them. The CDR3 extends over 14 amino acids. CDR1 is SGHRS and CDR2 is YFSETQ in the germline V gene. The CDR3 reads CASSLEGLGNEQFF. CDR3 nucleotide sequence: TGCGCCAGCAGCTTGGAGGGGCTGGGTAATGAGCAGTTCTTC.

The genes are TRBV5-1 and TRBJ2-1; weak D call: TRBD2 (5 bases). Germline V gene lookup returns CDR1 SGHRS and CDR2 YFSETQ. The CDR3 contains 13 residues. V gave up 2 bases and J gave up 8 bases, with 11 bases separating them. DNA for the CDR3: TGCGCCAGCAGCTTAGAGGGAGTGGATGAGCAGTTCTTC. This translates into CASSLEGVDEQFF. The full variable domain, in which reference TRBV5-1 and TRBJ2-1 provide the parts outside the CDR3, is KAGVTQTPRYLIKTRGQQVTLSCSPISGHRSVSWYQQTPGQGLQFLFEYFSETQRNKGNFPGRFSGRQFSNSRSEMNVSTLELGDSALYLCASSLEGVDEQFFGPGTRLTVL.

The chain links TRBV27 to TRBJ1-5; 9 positions agree with TRBD1. The germline V gene encodes CDR1 MNHEY and CDR2 SMNVEV (reference sequence). The V segment lost 5 bases and the J segment 6 bases; nucleotides outside the gene matches: 11. The CDR3 runs to 16 residues. Here the CDR3 DNA reads TGTGCCAGCAGTCTGAGGGGGGGACAGGGCCCTCAGCCCCAGCATTTT. Translated: CASSLRGGQGPQPQHF.

The V and J genes are TRBV6-2 or TRBV6-3 and TRBJ1-1; the match to TRBD1 covers 8 bases. CDR3 length equals 15 residues. The germline gives CDR1 MNHEY, CDR2 SVGEGT. V gave up 6 bases and J gave up 0 bases; unmatched junction bases: 6. CDR3 region: CASSPLGQVNTEAFF. The CDR3 DNA sequence: TGTGCCAGCAGCCCCCTGGGACAGGTGAACACTGAAGCTTTCTTT.

This clone is a singleton in its sample. Here the CDR3 reads CASMGAGDEQYF. The CDR3 DNA follows: TGTGCCAGTATGGGGGCAGGGGACGAGCAGTACTTC. V is TRBV12-3 or TRBV12-4 and J is TRBJ2-7; D might be TRBD1 (6 bases). This CDR3 contains 12 residues. V dropped 9 bases and J dropped 5 bases, with 14 bases sitting between them.

The gene calls are TRBV7-8 and TRBJ2-3; 9 nucleotides align to TRBD2. CDR1 and CDR2 (germline): SGHVS, FQNEAQ. The CDR3 runs 16 residues. V was clipped by 5 bases and J by 2 bases; unmatched bases: 8. The CDR3 nucleotides read TGTGCCAGCAGCACTTTGCTAGCGGGATACACAGATACGCAGTATTTT. Amino acids: CASSTLLAGYTDTQYF.

This rearrangement joins TRBV5-5 to TRBJ1-2; tentatively, D is TRBD1 (6 bases). Looked up from germline, CDR1 is SGHKS and CDR2 is YYEKEE (reference sequence). V was trimmed by 4 bases and J by 3 bases, leaving 13 bases between them. The CDR3 loop spans 14 amino acids. CDR3 nucleotides: TGTGCCAGCAGCCCACAGGGATCGGACTATGGCTACACCTTC. The encoded protein is CASSPQGSDYGYTF. Variable domain in full (rest from reference TRBV5-5 and TRBJ1-2): DAGVTQSPTHLIKTRGQQVTLRCSPISGHKSVSWYQQVLGQGPQFIFQYYEKEERGRGNFPDRFSARQFPNYSSELNVNALLLGDSALYLCASSPQGSDYGYTFGSGTRLTVV.

The chain couples TRBV27 to TRBJ2-6, with TRBD1 identical over 7 bases. Germline assignment: CDR1 MNHEY and CDR2 SMNVEV (reference sequence). Trimming removed 5 bases from V and 0 bases from J; junction bases left unmatched: 7. The CDR3 sequence is 17 residues long. The CDR3 nucleotides are TGTGCCAGCAGTCAGCTACAGGGGTACTCTGGGGCCAACGTCCTGACTTTC. It encodes CASSQLQGYSGANVLTF.

The chain couples TRBV6-5 to TRBJ2-7, with 10 bases matching TRBD1. Germline CDR1 is MNHEY and CDR2 is SVGAGI. The CDR3 sequence is 16 residues long. The V gene end was trimmed by 1 base and the J gene end by 6 bases; junction bases not matched to a gene: 9. The CDR3 spells CASSYFSPGQGSEQYF. The DNA for the CDR3 is TGTGCCAGCAGTTACTTCAGTCCGGGACAGGGGAGCGAGCAGTACTTC.

This chain uses TRBV7-8 with TRBJ1-5, with D hard to call. This CDR3 is 14 amino acids long. Trimming took 1 base from V and 5 from J, leaving 9 bases between them. Germline V lookup: CDR1 SGHVS, CDR2 FQNEAQ. CDR3 protein: CASSLDWSDQPQHF. As DNA, the CDR3 is TGTGCCAGCAGCTTAGATTGGTCGGATCAGCCCCAGCATTTT.

This chain uses TRBV19 with TRBJ1-5; D uncertain. Germline V CDR1 and CDR2: LNHDA, SQIVND (reference sequence). Trimming took 5 bases from V and 2 from J, leaving 10 bases between them. This CDR3 comprises 14 residues. The CDR3 here is CASSAREGNQPQHF. As DNA, the CDR3 is TGTGCCAGTAGTGCAAGGGAGGGCAATCAGCCCCAGCATTTT.